The sequence of this T cell receptor beta chain was determined in a study of blood T cell repertoires in COVID-19 (dated by TCRdb to about 2020). For the study in its entirety: The collaborator samples originated in the United States, Italy and Spain and spanned the acute and convalescent phases of COVID-19. Samples came from the ongoing ImmuneRACE study (first 160 participants) plus 1,254 subjects from 6 global collaborators. A de-identified subject ID, COVID-19 status, age in years and sex were almost always included in the sample metadata. The prospective study material was composed of cDNA or gDNA derived from T cells, B-cell-depleted T cells, or PBMCs. Deeply sampled blood TCRbeta repertoires from subjects exposed to, actively infected with, or recovered from COVID-19 were included in the dataset. Where available, HLA class I and class II types were taken from metadata supplied by the sample provider and were not determined by assay-based typing. The repertoires were released in a freely available public database intended as a resource for research on the immune response to SARS-CoV-2.

From cysteine to phenylalanine, the CDR3 is 15 amino acids long. Here the CDR3 DNA is all that survives: 45 bases in frame from base 1. V sheds 5 bases and J sheds 2 bases, leaving 12 bases between their ends. The CDR1 and CDR2 encoded by the germline V gene are SGHNT and YENEEA. What the work shows at the level of the full study, not this receptor alone: The amount of clinical and demographic metadata varied by source and participant and was provided uncurated.

Enrolling through a virtual design, the prospective study's participants ranged in age from about 18 to 100 years and lived across approximately 25 United States geographic areas. Cohort assignment in the prospective study relied on participant-reported clinical history from a screening survey and a study questionnaire. For ImmuneRACE Cohort 3, a participant was defined as recovered based on two consecutive negative NP/OP PCR tests, clearance by a healthcare professional, or resolution of symptoms. Each participant in the prospective study had whole blood, serum and a nasopharyngeal or oropharyngeal swab collected by mobile phlebotomists. Prospective study participants could optionally give additional blood draws and questionnaires over an approximately two-month period. Before DNA extraction, blood samples from the prospective study were shipped at room temperature or frozen. TCRbeta CDR3 regions were amplified from genomic DNA using the immunoSEQ Assay, a bias-controlled multiplex PCR. Under the source paper's analysis protocol: Nucleated cell counts per sample were estimated from amplification of reference gene primers within the assay. Sequence reads were collapsed and filtered to measure the absolute abundance of every unique TCRbeta CDR3 rearrangement. Productive Simpson clonality was computed per sample as the square root of Simpson's diversity index over productive rearrangements. The table was pulled from immuneACCESS by TCRdb, which kept in-frame rearrangements only. Such tables lose some clones; where checked, under half of the loss comes from unresolved V genes, and the rest has no known cause. V and J calls and clone size follow that table, whereas D and trimming were derived from the DNA. This sample holds 160,000 or so clones; over 75% were observed only once. The top ten constitute about 5.6% of the sample.

As regards this clone: Its antigen is not yet known. No base quality information exists; no much larger clone differs at one position.

The receptor chain draws on TRBV11-3 and TRBJ2-2; matching of 6 bases hints at TRBD1 as the D gene. The sample taken for sequencing was PBMCs or T cells enriched from blood (not recorded which). The sequence derives from a man aged 35 to 55 who had recovered from COVID-19. At the DNA level, the sequence is TGTGCCAGCAGCATCGGACAGACTAACACCGGGGAGCTGTTTTTT. Its amino acids are CASSIGQTNTGELFF.